This entry describes one T cell receptor beta chain. What it binds is not known. This sample was taken from a study of graft-versus-host responses after intestinal transplantation. General study results and limits: The study found high graft-versus-host to host-versus-graft clonal ratios in allografts of patients with graft-donor T cell macrochimerism.

Only in-frame clones appear in the TCRdb table, and some are missing; sequencing was by immunoSEQ multiplex PCR. The sample holds 80,000 to 90,000 clones, roughly 89% seen once. Per germline, CDR1 MNHNS and CDR2 SASEGT. CDR3 length: 11 residues. Trimming took 6 bases from V and 4 from J, leaving 4 bases between them. The sequences come from unstimulated CD4+ T cells sorted from spleen or lymph node cells, collected before intestinal transplant. The receptor was derived from a human donor who received an intestinal transplant. The V gene is TRBV6-1, the J gene TRBJ2-1; D uncertain. The CDR3 DNA follows: TGTGCCAGCAGCGCATACAATGAGCAGTTCTTC. It encodes CASSAYNEQFF.